The entry that follows covers one TCR beta chain sequence. The antigen remains undetermined. CDR3 length: 18 residues. Germline lookup yields CDR1 MNHNS and CDR2 SASEGT. After removal of 0 bases from V and 4 bases from J, the junction contained 13 bases not matched to a gene. The sample comes from a study of beta chain features in type 1 diabetes. Study-wide results and caveats: Still unanswered here is whether HLA type influences TCRB rearrangement. The naive, central memory and Treg TCRB repertoires looked more alike in patients than they did in healthy donors. Patients with Type 1 diabetes showed moderately but significantly shorter TCRB CDR3s in all four CD4+ subsets.

Sequenced material consisted of expressed TCRB transcripts (all of the isolated RNA was reverse transcribed). Sequencing was performed with immunoSEQ multiplex PCR; in TCRdb, only in-frame clones are kept and a portion is missing. Of around 650,000 clones listed, roughly 12% are singletons. Each of the CD4+ naive, central memory, regulatory and stem cell-like memory populations was sorted via CD45RO/CCR7/CD25/CD127/CD95/CD27. Purity of each sorted population was above 95%. The V and J genes are TRBV6-1 and TRBJ2-7; 9 bases fit TRBD1. The clonotype comes from a man aged 25-45 years with type 1 diabetes. Sample: naive CD4+ T cells from blood. The CDR3 nucleotides read TGTGCCAGCAGTGAAGCGGTGATTCCGGGACAGGGAGAATACGAGCAGTACTTC. This gives the protein CASSEAVIPGQGEYEQYF.